This entry describes one T cell receptor beta chain. The antigen is unknown. The sample originates from a study of monozygotic twins with inflammatory bowel disease. Whole-study results and caveats: Discordant twins had repertoire similarity that did not differ from that of concordant twins, possibly from limited power.

For each CDR3 protein, TCRdb gives one entry from its re-call of the 5' RACE reads, without DNA. The listing contains a few hundred thousand distinct CDR3 sequences. The sequenced sample was blood. This sequence originates from a human donor with ulcerative colitis or Crohn's disease, or a healthy co-twin of an affected twin (not recorded which).

The CDR3 loop is CSAISGGVGNEQFF. The rearrangement uses TRBV20-1 and TRBJ2-1; TCRdb picks TRBD1, but there is no DNA to check that call. The CDR3 length is 14 residues. Germline V gene sequence: CDR1 DFQATT, CDR2 SNEGSKA (reference sequence).